Listed below are T cell receptor beta chains from one sample, sequenced in a study of blood T cells in healthy people across ages. Using its own MiXCR run on the 5' RACE reads, TCRdb lists one record per CDR3 protein. The table records 870,000 or so distinct CDR3 sequences, around 26% of them present only once. Sequenced material: blood. The receptors stem from an elderly woman in good health. CDR3s include the opening cysteine and the closing phenylalanine or tryptophan. D genes are given only for firm matches. Expanded clones get a size class; other rows say once, few or many, or leave the size out.

clone size: many
V gene: TRBV12-3/TRBV12-4
D gene: -
J gene: TRBJ2-1
CDR3 DNA: TGTGCCAGCAGTTTAATGACGAAACAACACAATGAGCAGTTCTTC
CDR3 protein: CASSLMTKQHNEQFF

clone size: many
V gene: TRBV16
D gene: TRBD1
J gene: TRBJ1-1
CDR3 DNA: TGTGCCAGCAGCTCTAAGGGACAGGGGTTCGGAGCTTTCTTT
CDR3 protein: CASSSKGQGFGAFF

clone size: -
V gene: TRBV9
D gene: TRBD2
J gene: TRBJ2-7
CDR3 DNA: TGTGCCAGCAGCGTAGGGGCGGGGGGTCTACAAGAGGCCCAGTACTTC
CDR3 protein: CASSVGAGGLQEAQYF

clone size: -
V gene: TRBV5-6
D gene: -
J gene: TRBJ2-2
CDR3 DNA: TGTGCCAGCAATTGGAATCGGAACACCGGGGAGCTGTTTTTT
CDR3 protein: CASNWNRNTGELFF

clone size: -
V gene: TRBV27
D gene: -
J gene: TRBJ1-2
CDR3 DNA: TGTGCCAGCAGTTTTCGATTTTTCCTCGGGGATCCGAGAAGTGTTAACTATGGCCACACCTTC
CDR3 protein: CASSFRFFLGDPRSVNYGHTF

clone size: -
V gene: TRBV20-1
D gene: TRBD2
J gene: TRBJ2-7
CDR3 DNA: TGCAGTGCTAGCCGGGCTCTAGCGGGGGTGGTCGAGCAGTACTTC
CDR3 protein: CSASRALAGVVEQYF

clone size: many
V gene: TRBV7-2
D gene: -
J gene: TRBJ1-1
CDR3 DNA: TGTGCCAGCAGCTTAGCGAACAGGAACACTGAAGCTTTCTTT
CDR3 protein: CASSLANRNTEAFF

clone size: -
V gene: TRBV6-6
D gene: TRBD1
J gene: TRBJ2-5
CDR3 DNA: TGTGACAGCAGTTATATCAGGGGGGAGACCCAGTACTTC
CDR3 protein: CDSSYIRGETQYF

clone size: -
V gene: TRBV5-1
D gene: TRBD2
J gene: TRBJ2-7
CDR3 DNA: TGCGCCAGCAGCTTGGGGTCTAGCGGGATCTACGAGCAGTACTTC
CDR3 protein: CASSLGSSGIYEQYF

clone size: many
V gene: TRBV12-3/TRBV12-4
D gene: TRBD1
J gene: TRBJ2-5
CDR3 DNA: TGTGCCAGCAGTTTTGGGGACAGGGGGGAGACCCAGTACTTC
CDR3 protein: CASSFGDRGETQYF

clone size: few
V gene: TRBV5-1
D gene: -
J gene: TRBJ2-2
CDR3 DNA: TGCGCCAGCAGCTTGGTAAAGAAGAACACCGGGGAGCTGTTTTTT
CDR3 protein: CASSLVKKNTGELFF